The rows below give T cell receptor beta chains drawn from one sample of a study of OX40 agonist ivuxolimab in advanced cancers. Repertoires were generated with immunoSEQ multiplex PCR, while TCRdb's copy carries only in-frame clones and drops some. The sample lists around 16,000 clones; 70% to 90% were seen once. The source material was CD4+ or CD8+ T cells sorted from blood, sampled in a trial of the OX40 agonist ivuxolimab. These TCRs come from an adult with an advanced solid tumor such as melanoma, head and neck, liver or kidney cancer. The CDR3 runs from the conserved cysteine through the conserved F or W. A D gene is named only where the DNA matches it firmly. Clone size appears in some rows only: once, few, many, or a class for an expanded clone.

>TRBJ2-2|TRBD1|TRBV27|.
CASSWTGGTGELFF
>TRBJ1-5|.|TRBV9|.
CASSVESNQPQHF
>TRBJ1-5|.|TRBV27|.
CASRGLGVQPQHF
>TRBJ2-5|.|TRBV6-5|.
CASSYSGAGKTQYF
>TRBJ2-7|TRBD2|TRBV7-3|.
CASSLGAGLAYEQYF
>TRBJ2-7|.|TRBV4-1|.
CASSQESKEAYEQYF
>TRBJ2-7|.|TRBV9|.
CASSVTNSYEQYF
>TRBJ2-2|TRBD1|TRBV19|.
CASSWDSPTGELFF
>TRBJ1-3|TRBD1|TRBV7-9|.
CASSLIVGQGIRSGNTIYF
>TRBJ2-1|TRBD2|TRBV4-3|.
CASSQGAGAYNEQFF
>TRBJ1-5|.|TRBV5-6|medium-sized
CASSLASLLNQPQHF
>TRBJ2-7|TRBD2|TRBV14|.
CASSQVTAGGSSYEQYF
>TRBJ2-1|.|TRBV14|.
CASSPDDRDWSSYNEQFF
>TRBJ2-2|.|TRBV27|.
CASSPLDVGELFF
>TRBJ2-3|TRBD2|TRBV4-3|large
CASSPSSSGTVDTQYF
>TRBJ2-2|.|TRBV7-9|.
CAILRGNTGELFF
>TRBJ2-7|.|TRBV7-3|once
CASSKRAYEQYF
>TRBJ1-5|.|TRBV30|few
CAWSVPRGGQPQHF
>TRBJ2-3|TRBD1|TRBV6-5|.
CASSYSQGRRTDTQYF
>TRBJ2-7|.|TRBV4-1|.
CASSQGEGSYEQYF
>.|TRBD2|TRBV7-9|.
CASSLGEAGVGEQYF
>TRBJ2-1|.|TRBV13|.
CASSLDRGGYYNEQFF
>TRBJ2-1|.|TRBV13|.
CASSLEGNEQFF
>TRBJ2-4|.|TRBV7-9|few
CASRSPAKNIQYF
>TRBJ2-1|.|TRBV7-9|.
CASSLLLLYNEQFF